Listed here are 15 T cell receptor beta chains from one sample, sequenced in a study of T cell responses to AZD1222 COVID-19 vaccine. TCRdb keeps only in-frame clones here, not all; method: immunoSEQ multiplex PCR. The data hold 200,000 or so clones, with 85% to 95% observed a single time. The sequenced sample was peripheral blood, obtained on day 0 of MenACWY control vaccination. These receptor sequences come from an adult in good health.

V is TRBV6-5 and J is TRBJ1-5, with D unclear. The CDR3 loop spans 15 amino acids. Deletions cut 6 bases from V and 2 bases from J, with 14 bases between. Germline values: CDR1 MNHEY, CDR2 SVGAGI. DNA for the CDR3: TGTGCCAGCAGCCCGGACTATTACGGCAATCAGCCCCAGCATTTT. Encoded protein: CASSPDYYGNQPQHF.

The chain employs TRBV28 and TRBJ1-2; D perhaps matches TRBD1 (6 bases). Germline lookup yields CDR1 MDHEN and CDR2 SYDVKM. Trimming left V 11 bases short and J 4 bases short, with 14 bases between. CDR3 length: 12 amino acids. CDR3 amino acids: CAYRDTLYGYTF. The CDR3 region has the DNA TGTGCCTACCGGGACACCCTCTATGGCTACACCTTC.

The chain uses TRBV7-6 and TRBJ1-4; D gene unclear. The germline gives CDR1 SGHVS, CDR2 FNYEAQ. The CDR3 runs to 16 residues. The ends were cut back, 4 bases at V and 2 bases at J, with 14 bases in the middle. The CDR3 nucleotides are TGTGCCAGCAGCTCAGAAACGGTAGTTACTAATGAAAAACTGTTTTTT. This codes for CASSSETVVTNEKLFF.

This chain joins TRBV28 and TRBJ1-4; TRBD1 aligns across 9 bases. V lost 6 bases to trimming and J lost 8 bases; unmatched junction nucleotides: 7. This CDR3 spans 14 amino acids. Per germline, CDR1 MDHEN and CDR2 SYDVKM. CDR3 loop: CASRGAGTGEKLFF. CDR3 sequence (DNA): TGTGCCAGCAGGGGGGCAGGGACAGGGGAAAAACTGTTTTTT.

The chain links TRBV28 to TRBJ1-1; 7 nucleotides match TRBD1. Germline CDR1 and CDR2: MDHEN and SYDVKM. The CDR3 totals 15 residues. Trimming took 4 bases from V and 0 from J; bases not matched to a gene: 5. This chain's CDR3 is CASSSTGALNTEAFF. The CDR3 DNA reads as TGTGCCAGCAGTTCTACAGGGGCCCTGAACACTGAAGCTTTCTTT.

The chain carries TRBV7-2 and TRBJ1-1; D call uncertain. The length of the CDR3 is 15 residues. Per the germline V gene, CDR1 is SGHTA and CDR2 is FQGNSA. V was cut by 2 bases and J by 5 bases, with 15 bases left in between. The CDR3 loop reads CASSLMSSRSTEAFF. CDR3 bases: TGTGCCAGCAGCTTAATGTCCAGTAGGTCTACTGAAGCTTTCTTT.

CDR3 protein: CASSYQGIGELFF. The CDR3 DNA sequence: TGTGCCAGCAGCTATCAGGGTATCGGGGAGCTGTTTTTT. V gene TRBV3-1 (or the pseudogene TRBV3-2) combines with J gene TRBJ2-2; D perhaps matches TRBD1 (5 bases). V lost 5 bases to trimming and J lost 7 bases, with 11 bases between them. Germline CDR1 is LGHDT and CDR2 is YNNKEL (reference sequence). This CDR3 comprises 13 residues.

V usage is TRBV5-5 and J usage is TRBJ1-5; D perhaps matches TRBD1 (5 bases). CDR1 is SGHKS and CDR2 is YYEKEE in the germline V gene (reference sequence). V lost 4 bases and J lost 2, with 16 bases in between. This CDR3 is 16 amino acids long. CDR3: CASSLESQGGNQPQHF. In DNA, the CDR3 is TGTGCCAGCAGCCTGGAATCTCAGGGCGGCAATCAGCCCCAGCATTTT. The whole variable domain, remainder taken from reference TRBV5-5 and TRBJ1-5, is DAGVTQSPTHLIKTRGQQVTLRCSPISGHKSVSWYQQVLGQGPQFIFQYYEKEERGRGNFPDRFSARQFPNYSSELNVNALLLGDSALYLCASSLESQGGNQPQHFGDGTRLSIL.

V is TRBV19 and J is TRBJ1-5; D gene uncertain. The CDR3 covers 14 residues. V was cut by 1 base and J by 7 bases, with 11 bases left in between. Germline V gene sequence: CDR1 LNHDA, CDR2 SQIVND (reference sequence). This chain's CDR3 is CASSIGGSGQPQHF. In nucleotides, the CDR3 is TGTGCCAGTAGTATAGGTGGTTCGGGGCAGCCCCAGCATTTT.

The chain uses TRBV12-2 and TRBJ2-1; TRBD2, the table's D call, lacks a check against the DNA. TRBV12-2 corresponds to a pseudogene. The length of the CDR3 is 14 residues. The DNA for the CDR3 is TGTGCAAGTCGCCCTCAAGACTACCCCAATGAGCAGTTCTTC. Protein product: CASRPQDYPNEQFF.

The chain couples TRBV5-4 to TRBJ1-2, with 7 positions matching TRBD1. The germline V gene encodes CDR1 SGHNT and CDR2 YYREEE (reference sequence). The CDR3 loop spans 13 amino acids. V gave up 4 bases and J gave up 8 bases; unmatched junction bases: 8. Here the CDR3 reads CASSPEGARGYTF. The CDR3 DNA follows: TGTGCCAGCAGCCCGGAGGGGGCGAGGGGCTACACCTTC.

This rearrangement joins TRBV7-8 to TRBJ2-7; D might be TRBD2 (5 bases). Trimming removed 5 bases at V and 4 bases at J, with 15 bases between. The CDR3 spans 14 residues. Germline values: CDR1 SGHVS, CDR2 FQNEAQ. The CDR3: CASSPGPEVYEQYF. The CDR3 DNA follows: TGTGCCAGCAGCCCGGGCCCGGAGGTGTACGAGCAGTACTTC.

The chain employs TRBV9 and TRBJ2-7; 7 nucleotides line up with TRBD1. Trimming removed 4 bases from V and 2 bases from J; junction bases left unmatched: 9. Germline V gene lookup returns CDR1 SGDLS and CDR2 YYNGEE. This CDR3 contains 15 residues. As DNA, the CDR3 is TGTGCCAGCAGCCTAAGACAGGGCGGCACCTACGAGCAGTACTTC. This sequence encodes CASSLRQGGTYEQYF.

CDR3 residues: CSVRPGSSETQYF. CDR3 nucleotide sequence: TGCAGCGTGAGACCGGGAAGCTCAGAGACCCAGTACTTC. V and J are TRBV29-1 and TRBJ2-5; possibly TRBD2 for D (5 bases). Between the trimmed V and J ends, which lost 6 bases and 4 bases, there was a span of 15 bases. Per the germline V gene, CDR1 is SQVTM and CDR2 is ANQGSEA. The CDR3 extends over 13 amino acids. Full variable domain (rest looked up from reference TRBV29-1 and TRBJ2-5): SAVISQKPSRDICQRGTSLTIQCQVDSQVTMMFWYRQQPGQSLTLIATANQGSEATYESGFVIDKFPISRPNLTFSTLTVSNMSPEDSSIYLCSVRPGSSETQYFGPGTRLLVL.

Here the CDR3 reads CASSLEGGSYEQYF. Written as DNA, the CDR3 is TGTGCCAGCAGCTTGGAAGGAGGGTCCTACGAGCAGTACTTC. The chain carries TRBV5-4 and TRBJ2-7; TRBD2 is a possible D gene (6 bases). Trimming took 0 bases from V and 1 from J, leaving 8 bases between them. Germline V gene sequence: CDR1 SGHNT, CDR2 YYREEE (reference sequence). The CDR3 has 14 amino acids. Full variable domain (missing parts from reference TRBV5-4 and TRBJ2-7): ETGVTQSPTHLIKTRGQQVTLRCSSQSGHNTVSWYQQALGQGPQFIFQYYREEENGRGNFPPRFSGLQFPNYSSELNVNALELDDSALYLCASSLEGGSYEQYFGPGTRLTVT.